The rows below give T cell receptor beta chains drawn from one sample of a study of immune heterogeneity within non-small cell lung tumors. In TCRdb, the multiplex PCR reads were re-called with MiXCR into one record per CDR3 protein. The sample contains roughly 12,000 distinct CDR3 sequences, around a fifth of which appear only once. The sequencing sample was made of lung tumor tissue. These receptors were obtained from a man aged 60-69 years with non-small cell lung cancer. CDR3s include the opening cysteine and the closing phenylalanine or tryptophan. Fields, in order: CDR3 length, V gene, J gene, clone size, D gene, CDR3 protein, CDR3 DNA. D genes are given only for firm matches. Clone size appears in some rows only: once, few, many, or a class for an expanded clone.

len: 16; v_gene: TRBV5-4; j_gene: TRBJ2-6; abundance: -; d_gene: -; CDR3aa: CASSPPVGSGANVLTF; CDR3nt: TGTGCCAGCAGCCCACCGGTGGGGTCTGGGGCCAACGTCCTGACTTTC
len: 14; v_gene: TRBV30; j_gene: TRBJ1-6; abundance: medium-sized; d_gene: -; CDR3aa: CAWSWRVPNSPLHF; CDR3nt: TGTGCCTGGAGTTGGCGGGTCCCTAATTCACCCCTCCACTTT
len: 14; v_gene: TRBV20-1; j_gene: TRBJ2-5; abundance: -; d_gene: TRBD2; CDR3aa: CSALAASGQESQYF; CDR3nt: TGCAGTGCTTTGGCGGCTAGCGGTCAAGAGAGCCAGTACTTC
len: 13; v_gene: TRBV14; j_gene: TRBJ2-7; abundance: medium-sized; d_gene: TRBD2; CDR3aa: CASSQSSGGEQYF; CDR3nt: TGTGCCAGCAGCCAAAGTAGCGGGGGCGAGCAGTACTTC
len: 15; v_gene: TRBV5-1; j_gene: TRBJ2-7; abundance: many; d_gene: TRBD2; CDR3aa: CASSAGLAGVYEQYF; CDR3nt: TGCGCCAGCAGCGCCGGACTAGCGGGAGTTTACGAGCAGTACTTC
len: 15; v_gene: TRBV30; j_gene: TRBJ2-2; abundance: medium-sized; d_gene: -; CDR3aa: CAWSLTGGWTGELFF; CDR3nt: TGTGCCTGGAGTTTAACTGGCGGTTGGACCGGGGAGCTGTTTTTT
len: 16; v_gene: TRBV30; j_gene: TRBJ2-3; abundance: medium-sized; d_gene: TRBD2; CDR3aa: CARKPNSGSSTDTQYF; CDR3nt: TGTGCCAGGAAACCAAATAGCGGGAGTAGCACAGATACGCAGTATTTT
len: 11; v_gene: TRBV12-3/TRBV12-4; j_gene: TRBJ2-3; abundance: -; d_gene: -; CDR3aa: CASTTTDTRYF; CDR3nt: TGTGCCAGCACGACTACAGATACGCGGTATTTT
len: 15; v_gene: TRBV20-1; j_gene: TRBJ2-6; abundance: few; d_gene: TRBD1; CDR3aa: CSARYDRAGANVLTF; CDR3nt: TGCAGTGCTAGATACGACAGGGCTGGGGCCAACGTCCTGACTTTC
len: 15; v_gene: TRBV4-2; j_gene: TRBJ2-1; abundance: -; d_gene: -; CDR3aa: CASSQDRAGRNEQFF; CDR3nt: TGTGCCAGCAGCCAAGATCGAGCTGGACGGAATGAGCAGTTCTTC
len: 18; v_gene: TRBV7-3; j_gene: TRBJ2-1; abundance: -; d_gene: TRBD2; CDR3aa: CASSLLALGRANYNEQFF; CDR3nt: TGTGCCAGCAGCTTATTGGCCCTGGGGAGGGCCAACTACAATGAGCAGTTCTTC
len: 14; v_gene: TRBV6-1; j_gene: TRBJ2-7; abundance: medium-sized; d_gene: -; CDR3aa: CATYSRESSYEQYF; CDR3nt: TGTGCCACCTACTCCAGGGAAAGCTCCTACGAGCAGTACTTC
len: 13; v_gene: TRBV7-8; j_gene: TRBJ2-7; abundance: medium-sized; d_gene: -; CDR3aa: CASSLVSGYEQYF; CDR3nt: TGTGCCAGCAGCTTAGTCTCGGGCTACGAGCAGTACTTC
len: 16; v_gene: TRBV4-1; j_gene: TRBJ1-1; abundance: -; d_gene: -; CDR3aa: CASSPEPGHPYTEAFF; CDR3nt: TGCGCCAGCAGCCCGGAGCCGGGACATCCGTACACTGAAGCTTTCTTT
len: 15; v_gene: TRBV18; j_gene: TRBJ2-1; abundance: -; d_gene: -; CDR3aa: CASSPPGPIDNEQFF; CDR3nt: TGTGCCAGCTCACCCCCGGGACCGATTGACAATGAGCAGTTCTTC
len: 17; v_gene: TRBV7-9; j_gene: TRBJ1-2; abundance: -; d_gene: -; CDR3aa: CASSHPPQGRVNYGYTF; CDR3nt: TGTGCCAGCAGCCATCCACCACAGGGACGGGTTAACTATGGCTACACCTTC
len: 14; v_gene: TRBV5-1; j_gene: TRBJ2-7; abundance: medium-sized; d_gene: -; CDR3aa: CASSNRENAYEQYF; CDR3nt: TGCGCCAGCAGCAACAGGGAAAACGCCTACGAGCAGTACTTC
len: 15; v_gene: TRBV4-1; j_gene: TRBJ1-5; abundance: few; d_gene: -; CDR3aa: CASSQEGGLDQPQHF; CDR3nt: TGCGCCAGCAGCCAAGAAGGAGGGTTGGATCAGCCCCAGCATTTT
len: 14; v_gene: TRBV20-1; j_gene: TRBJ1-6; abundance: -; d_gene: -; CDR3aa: CSARVLWDNSPLHF; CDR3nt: TGCAGTGCTAGGGTCCTGTGGGATAATTCACCCCTCCACTTT
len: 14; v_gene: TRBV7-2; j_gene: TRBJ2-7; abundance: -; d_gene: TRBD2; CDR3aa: CASSLGLAGDYGYF; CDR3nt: TGTGCCAGCAGCTTAGGACTAGCGGGGGATTATGGGTACTTC
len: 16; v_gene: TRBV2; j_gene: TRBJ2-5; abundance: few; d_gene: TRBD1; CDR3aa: CASSEARTGGTETQYF; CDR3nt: TGTGCCAGCAGTGAAGCGAGGACAGGGGGTACGGAGACCCAGTACTTC
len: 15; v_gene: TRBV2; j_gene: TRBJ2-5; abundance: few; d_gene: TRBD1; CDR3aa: CASSGGTASGKTQYF; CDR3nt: TGTGCCAGCAGTGGGGGGACAGCCTCTGGCAAGACCCAGTACTTC
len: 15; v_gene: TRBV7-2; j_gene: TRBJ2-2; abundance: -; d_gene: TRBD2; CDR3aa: CASTLAGANTGELFF; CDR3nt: TGTGCCAGCACCCTAGCGGGAGCGAACACCGGGGAGCTGTTTTTT
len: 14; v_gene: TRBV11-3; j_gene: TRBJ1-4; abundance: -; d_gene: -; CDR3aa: CASSLVATNEKLFF; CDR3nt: TGTGCCAGCAGCTTAGTTGCCACTAATGAAAAACTGTTTTTT
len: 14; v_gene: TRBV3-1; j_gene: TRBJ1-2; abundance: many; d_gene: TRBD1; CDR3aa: CASSRGEGANGYTF; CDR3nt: TGTGCCAGCAGCCGTGGGGAGGGGGCTAATGGCTACACCTTC
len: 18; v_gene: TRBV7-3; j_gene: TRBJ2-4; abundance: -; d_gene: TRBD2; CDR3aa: CASSLIVGTSGIANEHFF; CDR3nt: TGTGCCAGCAGCTTAATTGTTGGGACTAGCGGGATCGCCAATGAGCATTTCTTC
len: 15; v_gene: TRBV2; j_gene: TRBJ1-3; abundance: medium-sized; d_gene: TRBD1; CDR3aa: CASSEVRTGGNTIYF; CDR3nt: TGTGCCAGCAGTGAAGTCCGGACAGGGGGAAACACCATATATTTT